The 29 T cell receptor beta chains presented below share a single source sample, sequenced in a study of blood T cells in healthy people across ages. Alongside a J-beta primer mix, a sample-barcoded 5' primer served in a second PCR lasting 7 to 11 cycles. TCRdb ran MiXCR on the 5' RACE reads and lists one entry per CDR3 protein. The data hold approximately 490,000 distinct CDR3 sequences, with approximately 25% observed a single time. The sample was also reused in another study, on T cells of mothers and their children.

Sequencing was carried out using blood. All receptors come from a boy aged 5-17 years in good health.

This chain uses TRBV7-6 with TRBJ1-3; D gene uncertain. CDR1 and CDR2 from the germline V gene are SGHVS and FNYEAQ. Trimming left V 2 bases short and J 3 bases short, with 14 bases between. CDR3 length equals 16 residues. The CDR3 nucleotides are TGTGCCAGCAGCTTAATCGGTAACGGCGATGGAAACACCATATATTTT. Translation: CASSLIGNGDGNTIYF.

This clonotype came up a few times. The J gene is TRBJ2-7, the V gene TRBV12-3 or TRBV12-4; possibly TRBD1 for D (6 bases). The CDR3 loop spans 15 amino acids. V gave up 3 bases and J gave up 5 bases, with 17 bases separating them. CDR3 sequence: CASSLAGARGNEQYF. As DNA, the CDR3 is TGTGCCAGCAGTTTGGCAGGGGCTCGGGGCAACGAGCAGTACTTC.

This clonotype was detected a few times. V gene TRBV4-3 combines with J gene TRBJ2-1; a weak D match, TRBD2 (6 bases). The CDR3 has 16 residues. Trimming shortened V by 1 base and J by 4 bases, and 14 bases separated the two germline ends. Per germline, CDR1 LGHNA and CDR2 YSLEER. This CDR3 is CASSQVADARYNEQFF. The CDR3 DNA reads TGCGCCAGCAGCCAAGTAGCGGACGCTAGGTACAATGAGCAGTTCTTC.

V usage is TRBV6-5 and J usage is TRBJ2-3, with D possibly being TRBD1 (7 bases). The germline V gene has CDR1 MNHEY and CDR2 SVGAGI. This CDR3 has 17 residues. The V end lost 4 bases, the J end lost 0 bases, and 17 bases lay between the germline ends. The CDR3 DNA is TGTGCCAGCAGTTCCACAGGGGTCGGGACTAGCACAGATACGCAGTATTTT. It encodes CASSSTGVGTSTDTQYF.

About this clonotype: A much larger clone is a single base away; this may be a read error. This sequence joins TRBV27 and TRBJ2-7; TRBD1 matches at 7 bases. V trimming: 5 bases; J trimming: 6 bases; junction bases outside the gene matches: 7. This CDR3 is 13 amino acids long. In germline, CDR1 is MNHEY, CDR2 SMNVEV (reference sequence). In DNA form, the CDR3 reads TGTGCCAGCAGTCCCGGGGCAGGGGGCGAGCAGTACTTC. Its translation is CASSPGAGGEQYF.

The CDR3 nucleotides read TGTGCCAGCAGCCCCAGGGTCCTAGGCAGGGGCACCTACAATGAGCAGTTCTTC. Its translation: CASSPRVLGRGTYNEQFF. The genes are TRBV6-2 or TRBV6-3 and TRBJ2-1, with D perhaps TRBD1 (6 bases). Trimming pared 6 bases from V and 2 bases from J, leaving 23 bases between. The CDR3 runs to 18 residues. The germline V gene has CDR1 MNHEY and CDR2 SVGEGT.

V gene TRBV2 combines with J gene TRBJ2-4, with D perhaps TRBD1 or TRBD2 (5 bases each). Trimming pared 6 bases from V and 8 bases from J, leaving 11 bases between. From germline, CDR1 is SNHLY and CDR2 FYNNEI. The CDR3 extends over 12 amino acids. DNA for the CDR3: TGTGCCAGCAGAACAGGAGGTGACATTCAGTACTTC. The encoded protein is CASRTGGDIQYF.

The genes are TRBV20-1 and TRBJ2-1, with D maybe TRBD2 (5 bases). CDR3 length: 17 residues. Germline loops: CDR1 DFQATT, CDR2 SNEGSKA (reference sequence). The V end was cut by 3 bases, the J end by 0 bases, with 18 bases between. In DNA form, the CDR3 reads TGCAGTGCTAGGGGTCCCGAAAGCGGAAGCTCCTACAATGAGCAGTTCTTC. It encodes CSARGPESGSSYNEQFF.

This clonotype has only one observation. The J gene is TRBJ2-7, the V gene TRBV7-9; D is undetermined. Germline values: CDR1 SEHNR, CDR2 FQNEAQ (reference sequence). Trimming removed 0 bases from V and 2 bases from J, with 14 bases in between. The CDR3 length is 16 residues. CDR3 bases: TGTGCCAGCAGCTTAGCCCGCACAACTTCCCCCTACGAGCAGTACTTC. It yields the protein CASSLARTTSPYEQYF.

This clonotype has a handful of counts. V usage is TRBV9 and J usage is TRBJ2-1; D might be TRBD2 (7 bases). Germline CDR1 SGDLS, CDR2 YYNGEE. The CDR3 sequence is 17 residues long. The germline V and J ends were trimmed by 0 bases and 10 bases, with 23 bases remaining between them. DNA of the CDR3: TGTGCCAGCAGCGTAGAATGGGGGCTAGCGGACTGGACCGAGCAGTTCTTC. The encoded protein is CASSVEWGLADWTEQFF.

This chain uses TRBV5-4 with TRBJ2-5; D not resolved. The closer fit of TRBJ2-1 to the DNA end suggests the J call may be wrong. The CDR3 covers 13 residues. CDR1 and CDR2 (germline): SGHNT, YYREEE (reference sequence). CDR3: CASSSDDLNEQFF. The DNA of the CDR3 is TGTGCCAGCAGCTCCGACGATCTCAATGAGCAGTTCTTC.

This rearrangement joins TRBV20-1 to TRBJ1-5; no clear D. Germline V gives CDR1 DFQATT, CDR2 SNEGSKA (reference sequence). The CDR3 runs 9 residues. Trimming shortened V by 2 bases and J by 8 bases, and 1 base separated the two germline ends. CDR3 protein: CSARKPQHF. CDR3 in DNA: TGCAGTGCTAGAAAGCCCCAGCATTTT.

This clonotype was found once. Its ends do not fully match the called genes, so a read error is possible. V and J are TRBV7-2 and TRBJ2-7; D gene uncertain. The CDR3 has 11 residues. Germline V CDR1 and CDR2: SGHTA, FQGNSA. Here the CDR3 DNA reads TGTGCCAGCAGCGCTTCCTACGATCAGTACTTC. Amino acids: CASSASYDQYF.

This clonotype appeared many times. The rearrangement links TRBV20-1 to TRBJ1-4; D remains ambiguous. The CDR3 contains 14 residues. CDR1 and CDR2 (germline): DFQATT, SNEGSKA (reference sequence). The V end lost 3 bases, the J end lost 3 bases, and 11 bases lay between the germline ends. The CDR3: CSASDPAANEKLFF. The CDR3 DNA sequence: TGCAGTGCTAGCGACCCTGCGGCTAATGAAAAACTGTTTTTT.

The chain couples TRBV30 to TRBJ1-2, with 8 positions matching TRBD1. Per germline, CDR1 GTSNPN and CDR2 SVGIG (reference sequence). CDR3 length equals 13 residues. The V gene end was trimmed by 4 bases and the J gene end by 2 bases; junction bases not matched to a gene: 3. The CDR3 DNA is TGTGCCTGGAAAGACAGGGGCAACTATGGCTACACCTTC. The encoded protein is CAWKDRGNYGYTF.

In this sample, this clonotype turned up a few times. CDR3 in DNA: TGTGCCTGGAGTGTACTTGGTGGCGGGGAGCTGTTTTTT. This gives the protein CAWSVLGGGELFF. This chain links TRBV30 with TRBJ2-2; no definite D call. This CDR3 region has 13 residues. In germline, CDR1 is GTSNPN, CDR2 SVGIG (reference sequence). Trimming took off 0 bases at V and 7 bases at J, with 9 bases between the two ends. The full variable domain, its missing parts supplied by reference TRBV30 and TRBJ2-2, is SQTIHQWPATLVQPVGSPLSLECTVEGTSNPNLYWYRQAAGRGLQLLFYSVGIGQISSEVPQNLSASRPQDRQFILSSKKLLLSDSGFYLCAWSVLGGGELFFGEGSRLTVL.

This clonotype was picked up many times. This chain joins TRBV6-4 and TRBJ2-3, with TRBD2 as a possible D gene (5 bases). The CDR3 sequence is 14 residues long. In germline, CDR1 is MRHNA, CDR2 SNTAGT. V lost 6 bases and J 3 bases, leaving 13 bases between the germline ends. The CDR3 region has the DNA TGTGCCAGCAGCGACGGAACGGGGACAGATACGCAGTATTTT. It encodes CASSDGTGTDTQYF.

This clonotype was picked up a small number of times. This rearrangement joins TRBV18 to TRBJ2-1; TRBD1 matches at 10 bases. This CDR3 spans 13 amino acids. Germline V CDR1 and CDR2: KGHSH, LQKENI. V lost 8 bases and J lost 6; bases outside the gene matches: 4. This chain's CDR3 is CASGDRGGNEQFF. The CDR3, as DNA: TGTGCCAGCGGGGACAGGGGAGGCAATGAGCAGTTCTTC.

With regard to this clonotype: The conserved closing phenylalanine or tryptophan is absent in this CDR3, likely reflecting a read error. The CDR3: CASSKRDISNYGYTL. CDR3 coding DNA: TGTGCCAGCAGCAAACGGGACATTTCTAACTATGGCTACACCCTC. The chain couples TRBV11-2 to TRBJ1-2, with TRBD1 as a possible D gene (6 bases). V shed 5 bases and J shed 0 bases, with 13 bases lying between them. There are 15 residues in the CDR3. CDR1 and CDR2 from the germline V gene are SGHAT and FQNNGV.

The J gene is TRBJ2-5, the V gene TRBV14; the D call may be TRBD1 or TRBD2 (5 bases each). Trimming took 4 bases from V and 1 from J, leaving 16 bases between them. The CDR3 spans 16 residues. Germline V gene lookup returns CDR1 SGHDN and CDR2 FVKESK. CDR3 sequence: CASSPTGGSVQETQYF. As DNA, the CDR3 is TGTGCCAGCAGCCCTACTGGGGGTAGCGTCCAAGAGACCCAGTACTTC.

At least ten counts were recorded for this clonotype. The chain recombines TRBV7-2 with TRBJ1-2, with 7 bases that match TRBD1. The CDR3 extends over 13 amino acids. Germline-derived CDR1 and CDR2 are SGHTA and FQGNSA. The ends lost 6 bases at V and 2 bases at J; junction bases unmatched: 3. The CDR3 DNA is TGTGCCAGCAGTAGGGACAGCAACTATGGCTACACCTTC. Translated: CASSRDSNYGYTF.

The chain couples TRBV12-3 or TRBV12-4 to TRBJ1-4; possibly TRBD1 for D (5 bases). With 6 bases removed from V and 3 bases from J, the gap between germline ends came to 14 bases. This CDR3 is 15 amino acids long. The CDR3 nucleotides are TGTGCCAGCAGCCGCAACCGGGGGGCTAATGAAAAACTGTTTTTT. Translation gives CASSRNRGANEKLFF.

The rearrangement links TRBV6-1 to TRBJ2-7, with D hard to call. V dropped 4 bases and J dropped 0 bases, with 7 bases sitting between them. There are 13 residues in the CDR3. Germline V gives CDR1 MNHNS, CDR2 SASEGT. Here the CDR3 reads CASSVQLSYEQYF. The CDR3 nucleotides read TGTGCCAGCAGTGTCCAACTCTCCTACGAGCAGTACTTC.

This sequence joins TRBV5-5 and TRBJ2-5; no definite D call. The J call is uncertain, as TRBJ2-7 better fits the DNA end. The CDR3 loop spans 13 amino acids. Germline CDR1 SGHKS, CDR2 YYEKEE (reference sequence). CDR3 sequence: CASSLGFASEQYF. The CDR3 nucleotides are TGTGCCAGCAGCTTGGGATTCGCCTCCGAGCAGTACTTC.

This clonotype was observed a handful of times. One end of the junction fails to match germline, which may point to a read error. The chain joins TRBV7-2 to TRBJ1-1; D unresolved. The CDR3 is 13 residues long. Germline V gives CDR1 SGHTA, CDR2 FQGNSA. CDR3 in amino acids: CASSLVQNTEAFF. The CDR3 DNA sequence: TGTGCCAGCAGTTTAGTGCAGAACACTGAAGCTTTCTTT.

This clonotype has just a few counts. The junction does not match germline at one end; this may be a read error. The genes are TRBV20-1 and TRBJ1-2; 7 bases line up with TRBD1. The germline CDR1 and CDR2 sequences are DFQATT and SNEGSKA (reference sequence). The CDR3 spans 14 residues. DNA for the CDR3: TGCAGTGCTCGAGAAGGACAGGCCTTCTATGGCTACACCTTC. Translating it yields CSAREGQAFYGYTF.

This chain links TRBV7-2 with TRBJ2-7, with D possibly matching TRBD2 (6 bases). V was pared by 5 bases and J by 3 bases, with 23 bases between. Germline lookup yields CDR1 SGHTA and CDR2 FQGNSA. This CDR3 is built from 17 residues. The CDR3 coding sequence is TGTGCCAGCAGCGAGGGGTCGGGGGAGGTATGGGTCTACGAGCAGTACTTC. As protein: CASSEGSGEVWVYEQYF.

The V gene is TRBV27, the J gene TRBJ2-3, with 9 bases fitting TRBD1. J lost 2 bases, V lost 4 bases, and 10 bases had no gene match. CDR3 length equals 17 residues. The V gene's germline CDR1 is MNHEY and CDR2 SMNVEV (reference sequence). In DNA form, the CDR3 reads TGTGCCAGCAGTTCCAGCGCCGGGACAGGGCCCACAGATACGCAGTATTTT. Its protein product is CASSSSAGTGPTDTQYF.

This clonotype was seen a few times. V is TRBV7-2 and J is TRBJ1-1; TRBD1 matches at 7 bases. V lost 7 bases, J lost 4 bases, and 6 bases stayed unmatched. Per germline, CDR1 SGHTA and CDR2 FQGNSA. The CDR3 covers 13 residues. CDR3 in amino acids: CASTPQGFTEAFF. As DNA, the CDR3 is TGTGCCAGCACCCCACAGGGGTTCACTGAAGCTTTCTTT. Filled out from reference TRBV7-2 and TRBJ1-1, the complete variable domain reads GAGVSQSPSNKVTEKGKDVELRCDPISGHTALYWYRQSLGQGLEFLIYFQGNSAPDKSGLPSDRFSAERTGGSVSTLTIQRTQQEDSAVYLCASTPQGFTEAFFGQGTRLTVV.